This T cell receptor (beta chain) stems from a study of cytomegalovirus exposure and HLA in healthy donors. General study results and limits: Associated with cytomegalovirus, according to the listing, were about 160 TCR beta chains.

Generated by immunoSEQ multiplex PCR, the TCRdb table keeps only in-frame clones and is missing some. The table lists 90,000 to 100,000 clones, roughly 87% of them singletons. The CDR3 consists of 12 residues. V was clipped by 0 bases and J by 7 bases, with 6 bases between them. Germline-derived CDR1 and CDR2 are MNHEY and SVGAGI. Of note for this clone: Its antigen is unidentified.

Sequencing input: PBMCs. The source of this sequence is a woman in her twenties or thirties in good health and CMV-seronegative. The V call is TRBV6-5, the J call TRBJ1-2, with unresolved D. This chain's CDR3 is CASSYSTIGYTF. The CDR3 region has the DNA TGTGCCAGCAGTTACTCGACTATTGGCTACACCTTC.